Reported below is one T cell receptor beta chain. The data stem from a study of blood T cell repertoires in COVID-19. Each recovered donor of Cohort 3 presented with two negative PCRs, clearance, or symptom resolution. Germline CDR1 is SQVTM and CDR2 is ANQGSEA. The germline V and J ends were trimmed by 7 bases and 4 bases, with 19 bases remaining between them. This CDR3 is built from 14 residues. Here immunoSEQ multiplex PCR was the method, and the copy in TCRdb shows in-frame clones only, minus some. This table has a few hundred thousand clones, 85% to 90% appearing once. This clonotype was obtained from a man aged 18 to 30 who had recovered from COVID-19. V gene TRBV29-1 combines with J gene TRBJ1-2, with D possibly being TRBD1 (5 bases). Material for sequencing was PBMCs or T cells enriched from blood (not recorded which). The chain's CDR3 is CSAQLLDSFYGYTF. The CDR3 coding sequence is TGCAGCGCCCAGCTTCTCGACAGCTTCTATGGCTACACCTTC.